The clone carrying this T cell receptor (beta chain) appeared a single time. A single base separates this from a much larger clone, so it may be a read error. This sample was taken from a study of tumor-infiltrating lymphocytes in primary liver carcinoma. Total RNA amounting to 500 ng was the source from which TCR beta cDNA was made with a constant-region primer. Three nested multiplex PCR rounds of slightly modified ARM-PCR generated TCR beta libraries. The two initial PCR rounds, ten to eleven cycles each, used TRBV1-TRBV30 forward and C-beta reverse primers. MiXCR, run by TCRdb on the multiplex PCR reads, gives a single entry per CDR3 protein. The table includes 95,000 to 150,000 distinct CDR3 sequences, 55% to 75% detected once. From germline, CDR1 is MNHNY and CDR2 SVGAGI (reference sequence). This CDR3 region has 13 residues. The J segment lost 7 bases and the V segment lost 5 bases, leaving 7 bases of the junction unmatched.

Without any cell sorting, roughly 20-33 mg of bulk tissue yielded co-extracted RNA and DNA. Through surgical resection, the patients' primary liver carcinoma was treated. The source is a woman aged 55-70 years with primary liver carcinoma and hepatitis B virus infection. The genes are TRBV6-6 and TRBJ1-2; TRBD1 matches at 7 bases. The sequenced sample consisted of liver tumor tissue from sampling region 1. Subset in this sample: tumor region T1, superior pole. This CDR3 reads CASSETGAVGYTF. CDR3 nucleotide sequence: TGTGCCAGCAGTGAAACAGGGGCGGTTGGCTACACCTTC.